Listed here are 2 T cell receptor beta chains from one sample, sequenced in a study of cytomegalovirus exposure and HLA in healthy donors (dated by TCRdb to 2015 to 2018). The library was made by the immunoSEQ multiplex PCR assay. TCRdb retrieved this table from immuneACCESS and kept in-frame rearrangements only. Not all clones are present; in checked studies, unresolved V genes account for under half, and no reason is known for the remainder. This sample comprises approximately 120,000 clones, about 94% of them detected only once. Of the sample, less than 1.5% is held by the ten largest clones. The specimen sequenced was PBMCs. The receptors stem from a woman younger than 35 in good health and CMV-seronegative.

The rearrangement uses TRBV12-5 and TRBJ2-7; no clear D gene. The CDR3 contains 11 residues. The V end was cut by 2 bases, the J end by 3 bases, with 2 bases between. Germline V CDR1 and CDR2: LGHNT, FRNRAP. Here the CDR3 reads CASGLYYEQYF. The CDR3 region has the DNA TGTGCTAGTGGTTTGTACTACGAGCAGTACTTC.

Only one count was recorded for this clone. The rearrangement joins TRBV30 to TRBJ2-1; 10 positions match TRBD2. The CDR3 sequence is 15 residues long. The V gene end was trimmed by 8 bases and the J gene end by 9 bases; junction bases not matched to a gene: 16. Germline assignment: CDR1 GTSNPN and CDR2 SVGIG (reference sequence). The CDR3 region has the DNA TGTGCCGGCATTATAACTACTAGCGGGAATCCTGAGCAGTTCTTC. Translation: CAGIITTSGNPEQFF.